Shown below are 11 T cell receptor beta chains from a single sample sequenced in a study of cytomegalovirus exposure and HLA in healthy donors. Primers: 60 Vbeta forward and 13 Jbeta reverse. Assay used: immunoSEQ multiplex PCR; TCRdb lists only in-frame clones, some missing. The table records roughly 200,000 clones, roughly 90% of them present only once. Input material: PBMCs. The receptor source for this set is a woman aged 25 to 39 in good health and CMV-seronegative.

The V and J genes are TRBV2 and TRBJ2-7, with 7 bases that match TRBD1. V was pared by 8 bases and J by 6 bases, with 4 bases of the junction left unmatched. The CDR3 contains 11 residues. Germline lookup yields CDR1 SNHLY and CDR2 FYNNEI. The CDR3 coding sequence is TGTGCCAGCCAACAGGGGTTCGAGCAGTACTTC. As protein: CASQQGFEQYF.

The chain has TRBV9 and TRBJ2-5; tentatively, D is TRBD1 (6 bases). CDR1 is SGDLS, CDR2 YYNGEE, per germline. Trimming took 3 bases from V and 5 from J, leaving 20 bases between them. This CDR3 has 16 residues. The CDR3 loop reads CASSATGINGGETQYF. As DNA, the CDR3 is TGTGCCAGCAGCGCTACAGGGATTAATGGGGGCGAGACCCAGTACTTC.

This CDR3 is CASSSANTGELFF. The DNA of the CDR3 is TGTGCCAGCAGCTCCGCGAACACCGGGGAGCTGTTTTTT. The chain links TRBV11-2 to TRBJ2-2; D is ambiguous. Trimming stripped 4 bases from V and 0 bases from J, with 3 bases between. The CDR3 consists of 13 residues. Germline lookup yields CDR1 SGHAT and CDR2 FQNNGV.

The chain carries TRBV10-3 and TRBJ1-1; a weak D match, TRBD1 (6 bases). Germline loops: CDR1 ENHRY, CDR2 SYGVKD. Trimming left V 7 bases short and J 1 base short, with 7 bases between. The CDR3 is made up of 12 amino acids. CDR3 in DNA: TGTGCCATCAAGGGGGAGAACACTGAAGCTTTCTTT. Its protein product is CAIKGENTEAFF.

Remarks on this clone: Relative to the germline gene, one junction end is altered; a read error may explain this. CDR3 DNA: TGTGCCACCAGCCCCCCGATGGGTTTAGCGGGAGCAATCTTC. Protein product: CATSPPMGLAGAIF. The gene calls are TRBV15 and TRBJ2-1; 9 nucleotides line up with TRBD2. The CDR3 covers 14 residues. Germline assignment: CDR1 LNHNV and CDR2 YYDKDF (reference sequence).

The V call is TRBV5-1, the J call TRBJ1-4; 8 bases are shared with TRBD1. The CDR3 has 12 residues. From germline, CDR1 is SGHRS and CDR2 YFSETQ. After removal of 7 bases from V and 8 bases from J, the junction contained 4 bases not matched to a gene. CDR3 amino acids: CASQGAGEKLFF. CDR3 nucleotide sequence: TGCGCCAGCCAGGGGGCGGGGGAAAAACTGTTTTTT. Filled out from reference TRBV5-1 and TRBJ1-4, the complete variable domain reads KAGVTQTPRYLIKTRGQQVTLSCSPISGHRSVSWYQQTPGQGLQFLFEYFSETQRNKGNFPGRFSGRQFSNSRSEMNVSTLELGDSALYLCASQGAGEKLFFGSGTQLSVL.

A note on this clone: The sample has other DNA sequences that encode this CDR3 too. CDR3 region: CASSVGQGYNEQFF. The CDR3 nucleotides are TGTGCCAGCAGCGTAGGACAGGGGTACAATGAGCAGTTCTTC. The rearrangement joins TRBV9 to TRBJ2-1, with 8 bases lining up with TRBD1. From germline, CDR1 is SGDLS and CDR2 YYNGEE. The CDR3 is 14 amino acids. V trimming: 0 bases; J trimming: 4 bases; junction bases outside the gene matches: 0. Full variable domain (rest looked up from reference TRBV9 and TRBJ2-1): DSGVTQTPKHLITATGQRVTLRCSPRSGDLSVYWYQQSLDQGLQFLIQYYNGEERAKGNILERFSAQQFPDLHSELNLSSLELGDSALYFCASSVGQGYNEQFFGPGTRLTVL.

CDR3 region: CASSQPGGPSYEQYF. The CDR3 coding sequence is TGCGCCAGCAGCCAACCGGGGGGCCCCTCCTACGAGCAGTACTTC. The chain combines TRBV4-1 with TRBJ2-7; tentatively, D is TRBD2 (7 bases). The CDR3 is made up of 15 amino acids. Germline assignment: CDR1 MGHRA and CDR2 YSYEKL. Between the trimmed V and J ends, which lost 2 bases and 0 bases, there was a span of 11 bases.

The DNA for the CDR3 is TGTGCCAGCAGCTCCTCCGGGACATCCTCCACTGAAGCTTTCTTT. Translation: CASSSSGTSSTEAFF. The gene calls are TRBV7-2 and TRBJ1-1, with a possible D match to TRBD1 (6 bases). Trimming cost V 4 bases and J 4 bases, with 16 bases left between them. The CDR3 sequence is 15 residues long. Germline CDR1 is SGHTA and CDR2 is FQGNSA.

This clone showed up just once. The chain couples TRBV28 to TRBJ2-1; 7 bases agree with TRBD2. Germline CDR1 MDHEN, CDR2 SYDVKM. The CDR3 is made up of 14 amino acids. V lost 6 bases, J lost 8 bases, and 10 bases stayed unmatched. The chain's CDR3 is CASRTSGGLHEQFF. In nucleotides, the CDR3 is TGTGCCAGCAGGACCTCGGGAGGTTTGCATGAGCAGTTCTTC.

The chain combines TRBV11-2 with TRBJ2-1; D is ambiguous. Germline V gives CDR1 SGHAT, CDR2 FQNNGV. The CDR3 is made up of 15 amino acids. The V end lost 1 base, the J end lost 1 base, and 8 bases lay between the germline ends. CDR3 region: CASSLAVLSYNEQFF. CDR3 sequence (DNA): TGTGCCAGCAGCTTAGCGGTCCTATCCTACAATGAGCAGTTCTTC.